Here is one TCR beta chain with its context. The antigen is undetermined. This entry belongs to a study of cytomegalovirus exposure and HLA in healthy donors. General study results and limits: Accurate predictions that matched the HLA-A and HLA-B alleles of most subjects were reportedly made from TCR beta sequences. Earlier results showed most TCR beta V segments being productive about 87% or about 30% of the time. Later analysis identified several of the most significant clusters that appeared linked to common viral pathogens.

Researchers ran the PCR with 60 Vbeta and 13 Jbeta primers. This table comes from immunoSEQ multiplex PCR, and its TCRdb copy is limited to in-frame clones, with some not included. The data hold more than 130,000 clones, with approximately 83% observed a single time. The CDR3 length is 13 residues. Germline CDR1 is SGHDT and CDR2 is YYEEEE. The V and J ends lost 4 bases and 7 bases, in that order; junction bases with no gene match: 6. This receptor was identified in a man aged 35-49 years in good health and CMV-seropositive. Sequencing input: PBMCs. The genes are TRBV5-6 and TRBJ1-2; 8 bases line up with TRBD1. The CDR3 spells CASSARQGFGYTF. Written as DNA, the CDR3 is TGTGCCAGCAGCGCGCGACAGGGGTTTGGCTACACCTTC.